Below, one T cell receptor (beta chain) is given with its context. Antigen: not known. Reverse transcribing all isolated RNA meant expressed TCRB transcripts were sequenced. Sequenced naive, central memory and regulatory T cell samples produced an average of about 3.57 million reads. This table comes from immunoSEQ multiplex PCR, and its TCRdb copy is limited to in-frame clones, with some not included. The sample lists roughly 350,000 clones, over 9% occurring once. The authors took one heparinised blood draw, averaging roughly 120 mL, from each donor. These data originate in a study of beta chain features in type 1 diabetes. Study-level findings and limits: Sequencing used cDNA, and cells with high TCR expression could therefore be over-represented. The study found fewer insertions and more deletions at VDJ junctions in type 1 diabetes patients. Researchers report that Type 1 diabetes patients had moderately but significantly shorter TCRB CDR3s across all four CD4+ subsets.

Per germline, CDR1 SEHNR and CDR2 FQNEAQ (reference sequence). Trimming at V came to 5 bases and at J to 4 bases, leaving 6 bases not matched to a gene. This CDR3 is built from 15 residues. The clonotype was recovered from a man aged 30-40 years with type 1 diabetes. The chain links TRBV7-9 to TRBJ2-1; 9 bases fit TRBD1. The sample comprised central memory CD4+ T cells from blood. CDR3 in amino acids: CASSITTGGYNEQFF. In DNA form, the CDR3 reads TGTGCCAGCAGCATAACGACAGGGGGTTACAATGAGCAGTTCTTC.